A selection of T cell receptor beta chains follows, all from one sample in a study of blood T cell repertoires in COVID-19. Repertoires were generated with immunoSEQ multiplex PCR, while TCRdb's copy carries only in-frame clones and drops some. This sample has about 75,000 clones, with 70% to 80% found just once. Sequenced sample: peripheral blood. Every receptor here comes from a woman over 75 with active or convalescent COVID-19. Each CDR3 is given with its conserved first and last residue. A D gene is named only where the DNA matches it firmly. Clone size appears in some rows only: once, few, many, or a class for an expanded clone.

DNA,CDR3,J,V,D,size
TGTGCCAGCAGTTTAAAGGCTAGCGGGAGGAAGATCGATGAGCAGTTCTTC,CASSLKASGRKIDEQFF,TRBJ2-1,TRBV28,TRBD2,NA
TGCGCCAGCAGTCAGGGTGGCGAGCAGTACTTC,CASSQGGEQYF,TRBJ2-7,TRBV5-1,NA,once
TGTGCCTGGAGTGTATGGGACAGGGGTGTCCGAGGCTATGGCTACACCTTC,CAWSVWDRGVRGYGYTF,TRBJ1-2,TRBV30,TRBD1,NA
TGTGCCAGCAGCTTAGGGGGGGACTACCCCTACGAGCAGTACTTC,CASSLGGDYPYEQYF,TRBJ2-7,TRBV7-8,TRBD2,NA
TGTGCCAGCAGCCCAGGGGGCCTAGTGAGGGTCGGTGTAGAGACCCAGTACTTC,CASSPGGLVRVGVETQYF,TRBJ2-5,TRBV5-5,TRBD1,NA
TGCGCCAGCAGCCCGGCCTGGGCGGCTAGCGGATACAATGAGCAGTTCTTC,CASSPAWAASGYNEQFF,TRBJ2-1,TRBV4-1,TRBD2,few
TGTGCCAGCAGTTATTTAATCGGGGAGCTGTTTTTT,CASSYLIGELFF,TRBJ2-2,TRBV6-6,NA,once
TGCGCCAGCAGCAAACTAGCGGGGGAGCAAGAGACCCAGTACTTC,CASSKLAGEQETQYF,TRBJ2-5,TRBV5-1,TRBD2,NA
TGTGCCAGCAGAGCGGGAGGTGTTATTTACGAGCAGTACTTC,CASRAGGVIYEQYF,TRBJ2-7,TRBV27,TRBD2,once
TGTGCCAGCAGCCGGTTCGGGGCTAGCGGCAGCTCCTACGAGCAGTACTTC,CASSRFGASGSSYEQYF,TRBJ2-7,TRBV14,TRBD2,NA